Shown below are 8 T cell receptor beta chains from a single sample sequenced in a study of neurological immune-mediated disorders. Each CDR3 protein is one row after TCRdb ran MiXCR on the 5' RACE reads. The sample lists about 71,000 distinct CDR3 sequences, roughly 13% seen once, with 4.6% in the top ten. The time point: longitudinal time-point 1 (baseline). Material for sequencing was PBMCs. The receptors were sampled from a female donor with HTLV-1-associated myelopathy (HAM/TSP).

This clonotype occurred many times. CDR3 DNA sequence: TGCGCCAGCAGCTCGAAAGACAGCCCCTTCCCCGGGGAGCTGTTTTTT. This gives the protein CASSSKDSPFPGELFF. V is TRBV5-1 and J is TRBJ2-2; possibly TRBD1 for D (5 bases). The CDR3 has 16 amino acids. Germline V gene data show CDR1 as SGHRS and CDR2 as YFSETQ. V lost 3 bases, J lost 6 bases, and 18 bases lay in between.

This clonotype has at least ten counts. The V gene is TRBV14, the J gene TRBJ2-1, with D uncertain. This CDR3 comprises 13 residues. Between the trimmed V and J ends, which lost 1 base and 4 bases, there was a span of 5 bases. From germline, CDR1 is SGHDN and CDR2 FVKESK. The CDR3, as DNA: TGTGCCAGCAGCCAAGTTGGGTACAATGAGCAGTTCTTC. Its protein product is CASSQVGYNEQFF.

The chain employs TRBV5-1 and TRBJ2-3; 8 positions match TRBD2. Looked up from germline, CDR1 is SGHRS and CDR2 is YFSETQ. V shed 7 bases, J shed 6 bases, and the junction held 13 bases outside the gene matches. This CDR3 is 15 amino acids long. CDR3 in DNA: TGCGCCAGCGGACGGACGGGGGGGCCAACCGATACGCAGTATTTT. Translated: CASGRTGGPTDTQYF.

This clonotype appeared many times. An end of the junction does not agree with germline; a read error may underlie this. CDR3 DNA sequence: TGTGCCAGCGGCTTAGGGGGGGATGAGCAGTTCTTC. Translation gives CASGLGGDEQFF. The chain is built from TRBV7-9 and TRBJ2-1, with TRBD2 as a possible D gene (7 bases). The CDR3 extends over 12 amino acids. Per the germline V gene, CDR1 is SEHNR and CDR2 is FQNEAQ (reference sequence).

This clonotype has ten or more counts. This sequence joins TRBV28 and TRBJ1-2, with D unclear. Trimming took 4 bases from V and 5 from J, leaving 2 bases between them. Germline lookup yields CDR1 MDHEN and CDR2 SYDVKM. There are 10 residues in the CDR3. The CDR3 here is CASSSYGYTF. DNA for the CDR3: TGTGCCAGCAGTTCGTATGGCTACACCTTC.

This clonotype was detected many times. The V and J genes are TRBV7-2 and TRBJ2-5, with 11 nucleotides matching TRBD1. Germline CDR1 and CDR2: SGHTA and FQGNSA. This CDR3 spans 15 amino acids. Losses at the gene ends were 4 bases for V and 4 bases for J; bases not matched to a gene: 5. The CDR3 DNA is TGTGCCAGCAGCTGGGGGGGGACAGGGGGAGAGACCCAGTACTTC. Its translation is CASSWGGTGGETQYF.

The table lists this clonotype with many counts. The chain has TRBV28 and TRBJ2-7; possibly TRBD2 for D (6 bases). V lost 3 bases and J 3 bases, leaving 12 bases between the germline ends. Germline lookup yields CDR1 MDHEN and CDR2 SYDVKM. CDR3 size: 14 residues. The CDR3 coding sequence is TGTGCCAGCAGTTTCGGGCAGGGAGGCTACGAGCAGTACTTC. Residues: CASSFGQGGYEQYF.

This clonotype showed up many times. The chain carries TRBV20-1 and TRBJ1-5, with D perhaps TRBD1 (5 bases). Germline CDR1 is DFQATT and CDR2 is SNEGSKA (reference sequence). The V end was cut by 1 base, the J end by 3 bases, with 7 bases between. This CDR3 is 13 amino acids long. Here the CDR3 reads CSARADNNQPQHF. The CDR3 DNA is TGCAGTGCTAGAGCGGACAACAATCAGCCCCAGCATTTT.